These T cell receptor beta chains were read from a single sample in a study of blood T cell repertoires in COVID-19. Clones were read by immunoSEQ multiplex PCR, and TCRdb kept only the in-frame ones, dropping some. In the table there are some 250,000 clones, 86% of which are singletons. Specimen: peripheral blood. The receptors were sampled from an elderly man with acute or convalescent COVID-19. Each CDR3 is given with its conserved first and last residue. D genes are given only for firm matches.

d_call	v_call	j_call	cdr3_nt	cdr3_aa
NA	TRBV5-1	TRBJ2-7	TGCGCCAGCAGTATGGTAGGAACGGGCGAGCAGTACTTC	CASSMVGTGEQYF
NA	TRBV7-2	TRBJ2-3	TGTGCCAGCAGCTCGGCGGACAGCCTCGGGGGCACAGATACGCAGTATTTT	CASSSADSLGGTDTQYF
TRBD2	TRBV5-1	TRBJ2-7	TGCGCCAGCAGCCCGACTAGCGGCGCCTACGAGCAGTACTTC	CASSPTSGAYEQYF
NA	TRBV2	TRBJ2-7	TGTGCCAGCAGCGAACAGGACAGCCGTCAGTACTTC	CASSEQDSRQYF
TRBD1	TRBV3-1/TRBV3-2	TRBJ1-2	TGTGCCAGCACCGGGACAGGGGGGTATGGCTACACCTTC	CASTGTGGYGYTF
TRBD1	TRBV9	TRBJ1-1	TGTGCCAGCAGCGCCCGACAGGGGGCGAGCACTGAAGCTTTCTTT	CASSARQGASTEAFF
NA	TRBV4-1	TRBJ2-3	TGCGCCAGCAGCCTCCTGGTCGGACAGAGCACAGATACGCAGTATTTT	CASSLLVGQSTDTQYF
TRBD2	TRBV7-2	TRBJ2-5	TGTGCCAGCAGCTTAGGTGGACTAGCCCAAGAGACCCAGTACTTC	CASSLGGLAQETQYF
TRBD1	TRBV2	TRBJ1-2	TGTGCCAGCAGTGAAGTTACAGGGGTGGATGGCTACACCTTC	CASSEVTGVDGYTF
NA	TRBV12-3/TRBV12-4	TRBJ1-1	TGTGCCAGCAGTTTTTGGGCCACTGAAGCTTTCTTT	CASSFWATEAFF
NA	TRBV3-1/TRBV3-2	TRBJ2-1	TGTGCCAGCAGCCACGGACTCGACTACAATGAGCAGTTCTTC	CASSHGLDYNEQFF
TRBD1	TRBV23-1	TRBJ2-7	TGCGCCTCAAAGGGCCCTGACAGGGAAGGATCGGTCTCCTACGAGCAGTACTTC	CASKGPDREGSVSYEQYF
NA	TRBV28	TRBJ1-1	TGTGCCAGCAGTTTATTGGCAGGGAACACTGAAGCTTTCTTT	CASSLLAGNTEAFF
NA	TRBV27	TRBJ2-7	TGTGCCAGCAGTCCCTCCTCTGTCCGCGCCTACGAGCAGTACTTC	CASSPSSVRAYEQYF
TRBD1	TRBV27	TRBJ1-2	TGTGCCAGCAGTTTCCGGACAGGGATCGAAGCTAACTATGGCTACACCTTC	CASSFRTGIEANYGYTF
TRBD1	TRBV5-6	TRBJ2-7	TGTGCCAGCAGCTTGGCCGGACAGGGGGCCCACGAGCAGTACTTC	CASSLAGQGAHEQYF
NA	TRBV5-1	TRBJ1-5	TGCGCCAGCAGCTTTCAGTCGGGGCAGCCCCAGCATTTT	CASSFQSGQPQHF
TRBD2	TRBV19	TRBJ2-3	TGTGCCAGTAGCCGACGAGGACTAGCGGGAGGGCGCACAGATACGCAGTATTTT	CASSRRGLAGGRTDTQYF
NA	TRBV6-5	TRBJ1-5	TGTGCCAGCATGTTGGGACTCAGCAAGCATTTT	CASMLGLSKHF
TRBD2	TRBV12-3/TRBV12-4	TRBJ2-1	TGTGCCAGCAGGGTAGCGGGGGATGAGCAGTTCTTC	CASRVAGDEQFF